These 31 T cell receptor beta chains came from one sample sequenced in a study of blood T cell dynamics during melanoma immunotherapy (dated by TCRdb to the early 2020s). What this sample's time point label stands for: pre-treatment baseline. Library preparation employed the immunoSEQ multiplex PCR assay. The clones in this table, taken by TCRdb from immuneACCESS, are in-frame only. Not every clone is retained; where verified, under half of the shortfall comes from an unresolved V gene, and the cause of the rest is unknown. Recorded for this sample are 15,000 to 20,000 clones; roughly nine tenths of them occurred a single time. The ten most abundant clones make up about 1.8% of the sample. Source: blood, taken from a patient treated with checkpoint blockade. Source of these receptors: a human donor with melanoma.

The chain couples TRBV6-1 to TRBJ1-4; TRBD1 aligns across 8 bases. V was pared by 6 bases and J by 7 bases, with 10 bases of the junction left unmatched. Germline V lookup: CDR1 MNHNS, CDR2 SASEGT. CDR3 length: 15 amino acids. DNA of the CDR3: TGTGCCAGCAGAGAGGTAGACAGGGGAGGTGAAAAACTGTTTTTT. This gives the protein CASREVDRGGEKLFF.

This clone is a singleton in its sample. The chain recombines TRBV9 with TRBJ2-7; perhaps TRBD2 as D (8 bases). Germline V gene data show CDR1 as SGDLS and CDR2 as YYNGEE. Trimming stripped 4 bases from V and 6 bases from J, with 20 bases between. The CDR3 has 15 residues. The CDR3 loop reads CASSPGQPGLAEQYF. The CDR3 bases are TGTGCCAGCAGCCCGGGACAGCCCGGACTAGCCGAGCAGTACTTC.

The gene calls are TRBV19 and TRBJ2-5, with D perhaps given as TRBD1 or TRBD2 (6 bases each). The CDR3 runs to 15 residues. Germline CDR1 is LNHDA and CDR2 is SQIVND (reference sequence). V dropped 6 bases and J dropped 5 bases, with 19 bases sitting between them. The CDR3 sequence: CASSYRDSFAETQYF. CDR3 sequence (DNA): TGTGCCAGTAGCTACAGGGACTCCTTTGCGGAGACCCAGTACTTC.

The chain has TRBV19 and TRBJ1-5, with 7 positions matching TRBD1. Looked up from germline, CDR1 is LNHDA and CDR2 is SQIVND (reference sequence). This CDR3 is built from 17 residues. Unmatched junction bases numbered 12, after V lost 6 bases and J lost 1 base. CDR3 region: CASSSLEGARSNQPQHF. The CDR3 DNA is TGTGCCAGTAGCTCCCTAGAGGGGGCGCGGAGCAATCAGCCCCAGCATTTT.

The chain links TRBV7-2 to TRBJ1-5; 9 nucleotides match TRBD1. The germline CDR1 and CDR2 sequences are SGHTA and FQGNSA. After removal of 5 bases from V and 1 base from J, the junction contained 6 bases not matched to a gene. CDR3 length: 16 amino acids. CDR3 in DNA: TGTGCCAGCAGCCAAGACGGGACAGGGAGCAATCAGCCCCAGCATTTT. Translated: CASSQDGTGSNQPQHF.

The sample holds one count of this clone. The chain joins TRBV27 to TRBJ2-7; 8 bases fit TRBD1. Germline V gene sequence: CDR1 MNHEY, CDR2 SMNVEV (reference sequence). This CDR3 spans 14 amino acids. The junction had 7 bases not matched to a gene; V was cut back by 7 bases and J by 2 bases. This CDR3 reads CASTRQGHTYEQYF. CDR3 bases: TGTGCCAGCACCCGACAGGGGCACACCTACGAGCAGTACTTC.

V usage is TRBV2 and J usage is TRBJ1-4; 8 bases line up with TRBD1. The CDR3 is 19 residues long. CDR1 SNHLY and CDR2 FYNNEI come from the germline V gene. Unmatched junction bases numbered 10, after V lost 1 base and J lost 0 bases. CDR3 in amino acids: CASSEGQGASVPTNEKLFF. CDR3 DNA: TGTGCCAGCAGTGAAGGGCAGGGGGCTTCGGTGCCAACTAATGAAAAACTGTTTTTT.

The chain has TRBV15 and TRBJ1-4; TRBD1 is a possible D gene (6 bases). This CDR3 has 17 amino acids. V lost 5 bases and J 4 bases, leaving 20 bases between the germline ends. Germline loops: CDR1 LNHNV, CDR2 YYDKDF (reference sequence). DNA of the CDR3: TGTGCCACCAGCGCCCCCCGGGACAAGACTGTTAATGAAAAACTGTTTTTT. It specifies CATSAPRDKTVNEKLFF.

This clone was seen a single time. The V gene is TRBV7-3, the J gene TRBJ2-3; the D gene could be TRBD1 or TRBD2 (5 bases each). V was clipped by 5 bases and J by 0 bases, with 15 bases between them. CDR1 and CDR2 (germline): SGHTA, FQGTGA. The CDR3 totals 16 residues. The CDR3 DNA reads as TGTGCCAGCAGCCGGGCCGGGAAGGGGAGCACAGATACGCAGTATTTT. It encodes CASSRAGKGSTDTQYF. Variable domain in full (rest from reference TRBV7-3 and TRBJ2-3): GAGVSQTPSNKVTEKGKYVELRCDPISGHTALYWYRQSLGQGPEFLIYFQGTGAADDSGLPNDRFFAVRPEGSVSTLKIQRTERGDSAVYLCASSRAGKGSTDTQYFGPGTRLTVL.

The chain couples TRBV2 to TRBJ2-5; D might be TRBD1 (6 bases). The DNA end lines up better with TRBJ2-7; the J call may be wrong. CDR1 SNHLY and CDR2 FYNNEI come from the germline V gene. The CDR3 contains 14 residues. CDR3 nucleotides: TGTGCCACCAAAGCAGGGGCCAGGTTCGACGAGCAGTACTTC. Protein sequence: CATKAGARFDEQYF.

This clone has a single count. The V and J genes are TRBV7-9 and TRBJ1-1, with TRBD1 as a possible D gene (5 bases). V shed 1 base and J shed 0 bases, with 9 bases lying between them. CDR3 length: 15 residues. From germline, CDR1 is SEHNR and CDR2 FQNEAQ (reference sequence). The CDR3 spells CASSLVGRVNTEAFF. Written as DNA, the CDR3 is TGTGCCAGCAGCTTAGTGGGCAGGGTGAACACTGAAGCTTTCTTT. The variable domain in full, completed from reference TRBV7-9 and TRBJ1-1, reads DTGVSQNPRHKITKRGQNVTFRCDPISEHNRLYWYRQTLGQGPEFLTYFQNEAQLEKSRLLSDRFSAERPKGSFSTLEIQRTEQGDSAMYLCASSLVGRVNTEAFFGQGTRLTVV.

The rearrangement joins TRBV5-1 to TRBJ2-7; 10 nucleotides agree with TRBD1. Germline-derived CDR1 and CDR2 are SGHRS and YFSETQ. The CDR3 spans 17 residues. V lost 2 bases, J lost 0 bases, and 8 bases stayed unmatched. CDR3 DNA: TGCGCCAGCAGCTTCGGACAGGGGGGCATTAGCTCCTACGAGCAGTACTTC. Amino acid sequence: CASSFGQGGISSYEQYF. The full variable domain, its missing parts supplied by reference TRBV5-1 and TRBJ2-7, is KAGVTQTPRYLIKTRGQQVTLSCSPISGHRSVSWYQQTPGQGLQFLFEYFSETQRNKGNFPGRFSGRQFSNSRSEMNVSTLELGDSALYLCASSFGQGGISSYEQYFGPGTRLTVT.

There are a few counts of this clone. The rearrangement joins TRBV9 to TRBJ2-2, with D perhaps TRBD1 (5 bases). The germline gives CDR1 SGDLS, CDR2 YYNGEE. The CDR3 extends over 14 amino acids. The germline V and J ends were trimmed by 3 bases and 5 bases, with 11 bases remaining between them. The CDR3 DNA sequence: TGTGCCAGCAGCGATCCAGGGCTGACCGGGGAGCTGTTTTTT. Translated: CASSDPGLTGELFF.

The chain couples TRBV25-1 to TRBJ1-2, with 9 bases that match TRBD1. Germline values: CDR1 MGHDK, CDR2 SYGVNS. The ends lost 1 base at V and 7 bases at J; junction bases unmatched: 7. There are 15 residues in the CDR3. In DNA form, the CDR3 reads TGTGCCAGCAGTGAATCCAGGACAGGGGCTCTTGGCTACACCTTC. This translates into CASSESRTGALGYTF.

V and J are TRBV6-5 and TRBJ1-4; D is possibly TRBD1 (5 bases). The V and J ends lost 9 bases and 3 bases respectively, with 8 bases between them. Germline V gene lookup returns CDR1 MNHEY and CDR2 SVGAGI. The CDR3 is made up of 12 amino acids. CDR3 bases: TGTGCCAGTCCGGGACCTAATGAAAAACTGTTTTTT. Translated, it gives CASPGPNEKLFF.

The chain employs TRBV18 and TRBJ2-1; 10 bases are shared with TRBD2. There are 15 residues in the CDR3. V dropped 1 base and J dropped 9; count of bases not matched to a gene: 6. Germline values: CDR1 KGHSH, CDR2 LQKENI. CDR3 loop: CASSPRQREGGEQFF. The CDR3, as DNA: TGTGCCAGCTCACCACGGCAGCGGGAGGGGGGTGAGCAGTTCTTC.

This clone appeared a single time. The chain has TRBV7-6 and TRBJ1-1, with a weak D call TRBD1 (5 bases). The CDR3 runs to 18 residues. Germline V gives CDR1 SGHVS, CDR2 FNYEAQ. Trimming shortened V by 5 bases and J by 0 bases, and 22 bases separated the two germline ends. The CDR3 DNA follows: TGTGCCAGCAGCCTGGGGGTCGGGGGGACGGGATTGAACACTGAAGCTTTCTTT. It is translated as CASSLGVGGTGLNTEAFF.

This chain uses TRBV19 with TRBJ2-1; a possible D gene is TRBD2 (5 bases). Germline V lookup: CDR1 LNHDA, CDR2 SQIVND (reference sequence). The V gene lost 5 bases and the J gene lost 2 bases, with 13 bases spanning the gap. The CDR3 covers 15 residues. The CDR3 sequence: CASSHRSGPYNEQFF. CDR3 coding DNA: TGTGCCAGTAGTCATAGGAGCGGACCCTACAATGAGCAGTTCTTC.

J is TRBJ1-1 and V is TRBV5-1; D is undetermined. The length of the CDR3 is 13 residues. The ends were cut back, 3 bases at V and 3 bases at J, with 9 bases in the middle. Germline V lookup: CDR1 SGHRS, CDR2 YFSETQ. CDR3 DNA sequence: TGCGCCAGCAGCTCGGGCAGAGACACTGAAGCTTTCTTT. Protein: CASSSGRDTEAFF.

Details on this clone: One end of the junction does not line up with germline, which may come from a read error. The chain is built from TRBV6-5 and TRBJ2-7, with TRBD1 matching 7 bases. CDR1 MNHEY and CDR2 SVGAGI come from the germline V gene. The length of the CDR3 is 15 residues. The CDR3 loop reads CASSYSRQGWGPNVF. The CDR3 bases are TGTGCCAGCAGTTACTCGAGACAGGGATGGGGGCCTAATGTCTTC.

This clone showed up just once. DNA for the CDR3: TGTGCCACCAGTAAAGGGGACAGTTGGATTCTAGACTCTGAAGCTTTCTTT. Protein sequence: CATSKGDSWILDSEAFF. The V gene is TRBV5-4, the J gene TRBJ1-1; 7 positions match TRBD1. This CDR3 comprises 17 residues. V dropped 9 bases and J dropped 6; count of bases not matched to a gene: 23. Germline V CDR1 and CDR2: SGHNT, YYREEE (reference sequence).

This chain's CDR3 is CASSFTKNTEAFF. The CDR3 nucleotides read TGTGCCAGCAGCTTTACTAAGAACACTGAAGCTTTCTTT. The chain uses TRBV7-6 and TRBJ1-1; D gene ambiguous. Germline V gives CDR1 SGHVS, CDR2 FNYEAQ. Trimming cost V 3 bases and J 1 base, with 6 bases left between them. There are 13 residues in the CDR3.

This clone was detected a few times. The J gene is TRBJ1-2, the V gene TRBV30, with D maybe TRBD1 (6 bases). Trimming stripped 1 base from V and 6 bases from J, with 6 bases between. The germline V gene encodes CDR1 GTSNPN and CDR2 SVGIG (reference sequence). The CDR3 runs 11 residues. CDR3 in amino acids: CAWSDRDGYTF. CDR3 coding DNA: TGTGCCTGGAGTGACAGGGATGGCTACACCTTC.

This CDR3 reads CASSPGDHYGYTF. CDR3 coding DNA: TGCGCCAGCAGCCCGGGGGACCATTATGGCTACACCTTC. The V gene is TRBV10-1, the J gene TRBJ1-2; TRBD1 is a possible D gene (5 bases). Germline CDR1 reads WNHNN; CDR2 reads SYGVQD (reference sequence). The CDR3 loop spans 13 amino acids. V was trimmed by 6 bases and J by 5 bases, leaving 13 bases between them.

This chain joins TRBV28 and TRBJ2-7; D may be TRBD1 (6 bases). CDR1 and CDR2 from the germline V gene are MDHEN and SYDVKM. V shed 8 bases and J shed 3 bases, with 17 bases lying between them. The CDR3 loop spans 14 amino acids. CDR3 in DNA: TGTGCCAGCTCTCCCGGGACAACCGTCTACGAGCAGTACTTC. Translation gives CASSPGTTVYEQYF.

The chain combines TRBV30 with TRBJ1-4; unclear D gene. Germline CDR1 reads GTSNPN; CDR2 reads SVGIG (reference sequence). The ends were cut back, 0 bases at V and 7 bases at J, with 15 bases in the middle. The CDR3 loop spans 15 amino acids. CDR3 DNA sequence: TGTGCCTGGAGTGTAAGGGCCCAAGGTGGTGAAAAACTGTTTTTT. Its translation: CAWSVRAQGGEKLFF.

This chain joins TRBV15 and TRBJ2-3; D is unresolved. Trimming removed 4 bases at V and 2 bases at J, with 4 bases between. Germline loops: CDR1 LNHNV, CDR2 YYDKDF (reference sequence). The CDR3 extends over 12 amino acids. CDR3 nucleotides: TGTGCCACCAGCAAAAACACAGATACGCAGTATTTT. This encodes CATSKNTDTQYF.

This chain connects TRBV9 to TRBJ1-3; D is ambiguous. Germline CDR1 SGDLS, CDR2 YYNGEE. Trimming removed 0 bases from V and 7 bases from J, with 2 bases in between. This CDR3 is built from 11 residues. CDR3 DNA sequence: TGTGCCAGCAGCGTAGGTAACACCATATATTTT. Amino acids: CASSVGNTIYF.

The rearrangement uses TRBV5-1 and TRBJ2-7; 7 nucleotides align to TRBD1. The V gene end was trimmed by 0 bases and the J gene end by 4 bases; junction bases not matched to a gene: 13. This CDR3 has 17 amino acids. Looked up from germline, CDR1 is SGHRS and CDR2 is YFSETQ. CDR3: CASSLEGAGGAHYEQYF. The CDR3 nucleotides read TGCGCCAGCAGCTTGGAAGGGGCAGGGGGAGCCCATTACGAGCAGTACTTC. The full variable domain, its missing parts supplied by reference TRBV5-1 and TRBJ2-7, is KAGVTQTPRYLIKTRGQQVTLSCSPISGHRSVSWYQQTPGQGLQFLFEYFSETQRNKGNFPGRFSGRQFSNSRSEMNVSTLELGDSALYLCASSLEGAGGAHYEQYFGPGTRLTVT.

The CDR3 is CASSLRTGGSTGELFF. In DNA, the CDR3 is TGTGCCAGCAGCTTAAGGACAGGGGGAAGCACCGGGGAGCTGTTTTTT. The gene calls are TRBV7-3 and TRBJ2-2; 10 nucleotides line up with TRBD1. In germline, CDR1 is SGHTA, CDR2 FQGTGA. This CDR3 is built from 16 residues. Unmatched junction bases numbered 3, after V lost 1 base and J lost 4 bases.

The chain has TRBV19 and TRBJ2-5; D perhaps matches TRBD2 (6 bases). The DNA end is more similar to TRBJ2-7, so the J call may be wrong. This CDR3 has 14 residues. The germline V gene encodes CDR1 LNHDA and CDR2 SQIVND (reference sequence). CDR3 region: CASSMGPTGVEQYF. For the CDR3, the DNA is TGTGCCAGTAGTATGGGCCCTACGGGGGTCGAGCAGTACTTC.